This TCR beta chain stems from a study of radiotherapy plus CTLA-4 blockade in lung cancer (dated by TCRdb to between 2018 and 2020). Context from the whole study: Objective responses occurred in 18% of enrolled patients, and 30% to 40% achieved disease control.

The study tested focal radiation therapy combined with CTLA-4 blockade (ipilimumab) in patients with chemo-refractory metastatic non-small-cell lung cancer. Broader findings and caveats from the paper: After treatment with radiotherapy and ipilimumab, TCR clones that came from tumors expanded in the peripheral blood. Early dynamic changes in blood T cell clones, together with increased serum interferon-beta after radiation, were reported as the strongest predictors of response.

Turning to this clone: The antigen this receptor binds is unknown. Base qualities are not recorded, but no much larger clone differs from it by a single base.

The CDR3 runs 16 amino acids, cysteine and phenylalanine included. Only the CDR3 portion is preserved as DNA: 48 bases, with reading frame beginning at the first base. V is pruned by 3 bases and J by 7 bases, leaving 13 bases of the junction without a gene match. Via the germline V gene, CDR1 is SGHDT and CDR2 YYEEEE. The method behind the library was the immunoSEQ multiplex PCR assay. TCRdb mirrors the immuneACCESS table, restricted to in-frame sequences. Some clones are absent from its copies; in checked studies, under half trace to an unresolved V gene, and the reason for the others is unknown. In all, the sample holds some 49,000 clones, and around 83% of those were seen once. The top ten clonotypes cover 28% of the sample.

The receptor was isolated from a human donor with non-small cell lung cancer whose response to radiotherapy plus ipilimumab could not be evaluated. Sample: peripheral blood, taken from a patient treated with radiotherapy plus ipilimumab. The V and J genes are TRBV5-6 and TRBJ1-5; TRBD1 matches 7 bases in the middle. For the CDR3, the sequence is CASSSTPGQMGQPQHF. The DNA sequence is given as TGTGCCAGCAGCTCCACACCGGGACAGATGGGGCAGCCCCAGCATTTT.